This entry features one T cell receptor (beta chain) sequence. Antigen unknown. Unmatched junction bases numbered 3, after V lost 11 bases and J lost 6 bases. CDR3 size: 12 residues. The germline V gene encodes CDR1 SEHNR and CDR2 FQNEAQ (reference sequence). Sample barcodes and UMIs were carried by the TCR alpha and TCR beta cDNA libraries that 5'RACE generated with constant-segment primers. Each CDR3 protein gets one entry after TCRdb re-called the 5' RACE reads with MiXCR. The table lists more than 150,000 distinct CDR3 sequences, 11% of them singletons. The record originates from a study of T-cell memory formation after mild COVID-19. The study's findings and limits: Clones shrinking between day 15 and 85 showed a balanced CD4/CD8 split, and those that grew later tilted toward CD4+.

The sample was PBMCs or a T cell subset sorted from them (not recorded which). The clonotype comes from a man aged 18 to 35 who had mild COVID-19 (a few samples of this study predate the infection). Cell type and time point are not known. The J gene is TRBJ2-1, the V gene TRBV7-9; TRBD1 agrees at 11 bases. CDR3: CADGTGGNEQFF. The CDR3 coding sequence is TGTGCCGACGGGACAGGGGGCAATGAGCAGTTCTTC.